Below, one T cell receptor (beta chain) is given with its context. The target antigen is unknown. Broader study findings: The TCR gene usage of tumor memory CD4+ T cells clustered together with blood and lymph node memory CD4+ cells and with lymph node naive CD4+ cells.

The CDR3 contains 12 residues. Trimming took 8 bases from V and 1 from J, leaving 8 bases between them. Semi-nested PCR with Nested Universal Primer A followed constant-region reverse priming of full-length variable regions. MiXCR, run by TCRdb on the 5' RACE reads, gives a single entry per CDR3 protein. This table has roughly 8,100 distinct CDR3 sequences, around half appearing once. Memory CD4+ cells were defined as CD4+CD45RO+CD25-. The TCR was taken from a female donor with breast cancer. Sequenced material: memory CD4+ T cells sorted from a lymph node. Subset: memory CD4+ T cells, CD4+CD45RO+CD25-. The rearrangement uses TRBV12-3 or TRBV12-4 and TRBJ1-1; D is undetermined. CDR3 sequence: CASGRANTEAFF. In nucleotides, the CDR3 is TGTGCCAGCGGGCGGGCGAACACTGAAGCTTTCTTT.